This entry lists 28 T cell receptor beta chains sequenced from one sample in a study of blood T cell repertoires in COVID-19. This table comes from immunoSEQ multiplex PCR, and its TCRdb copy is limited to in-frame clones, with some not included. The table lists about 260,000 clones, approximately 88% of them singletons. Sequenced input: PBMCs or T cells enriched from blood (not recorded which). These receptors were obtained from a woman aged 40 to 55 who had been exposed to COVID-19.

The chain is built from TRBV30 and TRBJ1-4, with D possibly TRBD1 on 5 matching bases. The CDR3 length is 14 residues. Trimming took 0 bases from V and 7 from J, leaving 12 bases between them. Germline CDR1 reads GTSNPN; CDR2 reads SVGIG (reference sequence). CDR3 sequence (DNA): TGTGCCTGGAGTGTAAAGGGGTTGGGTGAAAAACTGTTTTTT. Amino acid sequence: CAWSVKGLGEKLFF.

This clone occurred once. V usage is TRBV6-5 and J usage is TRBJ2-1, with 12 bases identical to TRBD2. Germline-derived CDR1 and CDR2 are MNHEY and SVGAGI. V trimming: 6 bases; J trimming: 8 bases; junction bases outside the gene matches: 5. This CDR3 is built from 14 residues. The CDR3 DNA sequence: TGTGCCAGCAGCCGACTAGCGGGGGTCGATGAGCAGTTCTTC. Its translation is CASSRLAGVDEQFF.

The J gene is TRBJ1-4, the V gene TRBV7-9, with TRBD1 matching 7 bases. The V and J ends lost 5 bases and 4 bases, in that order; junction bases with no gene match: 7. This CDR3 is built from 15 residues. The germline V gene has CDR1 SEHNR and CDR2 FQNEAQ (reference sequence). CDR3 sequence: CASSTARDSNEKLFF. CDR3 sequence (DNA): TGTGCCAGCAGCACCGCCCGGGACAGTAATGAAAAACTGTTTTTT. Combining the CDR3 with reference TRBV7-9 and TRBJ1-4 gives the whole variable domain DTGVSQNPRHKITKRGQNVTFRCDPISEHNRLYWYRQTLGQGPEFLTYFQNEAQLEKSRLLSDRFSAERPKGSFSTLEIQRTEQGDSAMYLCASSTARDSNEKLFFGSGTQLSVL.

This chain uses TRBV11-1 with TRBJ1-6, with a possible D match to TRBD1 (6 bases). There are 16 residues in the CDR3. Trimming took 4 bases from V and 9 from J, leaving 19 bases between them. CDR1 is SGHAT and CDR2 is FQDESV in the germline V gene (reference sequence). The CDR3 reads CASSSGGFPRGSPLHF. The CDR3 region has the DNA TGTGCCAGCAGCTCCGGCGGTTTCCCCAGGGGTTCACCCCTCCACTTT.

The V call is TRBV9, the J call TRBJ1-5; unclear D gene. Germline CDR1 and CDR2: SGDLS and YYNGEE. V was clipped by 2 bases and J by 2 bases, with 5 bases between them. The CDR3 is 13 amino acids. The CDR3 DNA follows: TGTGCCAGCAGCGTTCAGGGCAATCAGCCCCAGCATTTT. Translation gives CASSVQGNQPQHF.

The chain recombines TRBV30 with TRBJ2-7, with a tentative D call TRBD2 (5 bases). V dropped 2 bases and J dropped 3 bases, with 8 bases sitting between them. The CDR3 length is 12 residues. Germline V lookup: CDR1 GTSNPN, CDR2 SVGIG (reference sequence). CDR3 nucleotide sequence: TGTGCCTGGAGTATACTAGGCTACGAGCAGTACTTC. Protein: CAWSILGYEQYF.

The CDR3 DNA sequence: TGTGCCAGCAGCTTGGCTGCACGAGGAGTATACAATGAGCAGTTCTTC. Translation: CASSLAARGVYNEQFF. This rearrangement joins TRBV5-4 to TRBJ2-1; D uncertain. The CDR3 sequence is 16 residues long. The V and J ends lost 0 bases and 4 bases respectively, with 14 bases between them. Germline V gives CDR1 SGHNT, CDR2 YYREEE (reference sequence). Drawing the rest from reference TRBV5-4 and TRBJ2-1, the complete variable domain is ETGVTQSPTHLIKTRGQQVTLRCSSQSGHNTVSWYQQALGQGPQFIFQYYREEENGRGNFPPRFSGLQFPNYSSELNVNALELDDSALYLCASSLAARGVYNEQFFGPGTRLTVL.

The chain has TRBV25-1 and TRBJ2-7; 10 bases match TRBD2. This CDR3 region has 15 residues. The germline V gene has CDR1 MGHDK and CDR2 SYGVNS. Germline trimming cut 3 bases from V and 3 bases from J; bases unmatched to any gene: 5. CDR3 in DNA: TGTGCCAGCAGTGATCGGACTAGCGGTAACTACGAGCAGTACTTC. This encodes CASSDRTSGNYEQYF.

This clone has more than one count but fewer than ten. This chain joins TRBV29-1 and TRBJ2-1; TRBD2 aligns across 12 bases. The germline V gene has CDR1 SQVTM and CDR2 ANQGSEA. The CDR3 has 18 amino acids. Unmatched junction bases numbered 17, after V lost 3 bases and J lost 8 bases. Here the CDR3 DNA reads TGCAGCGTTGAGGCTAGCGGGGGGGCTTTTGTCTTGGTTGATGAGCAGTTCTTC. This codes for CSVEASGGAFVLVDEQFF.

CDR3 coding DNA: TGTGCCAGCAGTCCTACTAGCACAGATACGCAGTATTTT. Its protein product is CASSPTSTDTQYF. The chain joins TRBV5-4 to TRBJ2-3; D uncertain. The CDR3 contains 13 residues. V gave up 5 bases and J gave up 0 bases, with 7 bases separating them. The germline CDR1 and CDR2 sequences are SGHNT and YYREEE (reference sequence).

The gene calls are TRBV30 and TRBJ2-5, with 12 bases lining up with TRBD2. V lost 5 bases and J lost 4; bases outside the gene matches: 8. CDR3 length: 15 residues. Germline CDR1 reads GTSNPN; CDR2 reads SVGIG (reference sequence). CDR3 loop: CAWGALAGGTETQYF. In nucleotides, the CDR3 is TGTGCCTGGGGGGCGCTAGCGGGAGGGACAGAGACCCAGTACTTC. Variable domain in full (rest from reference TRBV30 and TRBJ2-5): SQTIHQWPATLVQPVGSPLSLECTVEGTSNPNLYWYRQAAGRGLQLLFYSVGIGQISSEVPQNLSASRPQDRQFILSSKKLLLSDSGFYLCAWGALAGGTETQYFGPGTRLLVL.

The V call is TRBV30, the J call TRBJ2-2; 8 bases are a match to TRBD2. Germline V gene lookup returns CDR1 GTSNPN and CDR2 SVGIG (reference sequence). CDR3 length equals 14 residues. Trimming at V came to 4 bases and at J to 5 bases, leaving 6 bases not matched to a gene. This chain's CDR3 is CAWTAGAGTGELFF. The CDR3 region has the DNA TGTGCCTGGACAGCGGGAGCTGGGACCGGGGAGCTGTTTTTT. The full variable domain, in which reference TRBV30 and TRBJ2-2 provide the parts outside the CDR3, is SQTIHQWPATLVQPVGSPLSLECTVEGTSNPNLYWYRQAAGRGLQLLFYSVGIGQISSEVPQNLSASRPQDRQFILSSKKLLLSDSGFYLCAWTAGAGTGELFFGEGSRLTVL.

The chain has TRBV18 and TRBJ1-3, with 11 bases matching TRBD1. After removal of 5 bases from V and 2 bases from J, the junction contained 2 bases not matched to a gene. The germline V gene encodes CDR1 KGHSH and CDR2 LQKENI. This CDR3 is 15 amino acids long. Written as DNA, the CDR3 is TGTGCCAGCTCATCGGGACAGGGGGCTGGAAACACCATATATTTT. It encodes CASSSGQGAGNTIYF.

The CDR3 DNA sequence: TGTGCCAGCAGCTTAGCGCCAGGGGCGGGCACCGGGGAGCTGTTTTTT. Translating it yields CASSLAPGAGTGELFF. The chain carries TRBV7-2 and TRBJ2-2, with D possibly TRBD1 on 6 matching bases. The CDR3 covers 16 residues. Trimming took off 0 bases at V and 4 bases at J, with 12 bases between the two ends. CDR1 and CDR2 from the germline V gene are SGHTA and FQGNSA.

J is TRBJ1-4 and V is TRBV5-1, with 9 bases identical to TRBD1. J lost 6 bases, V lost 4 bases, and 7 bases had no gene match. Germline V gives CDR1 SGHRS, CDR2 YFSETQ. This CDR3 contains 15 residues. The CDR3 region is CASSRQQGADEKLFF. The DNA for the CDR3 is TGCGCCAGCAGCAGACAACAGGGGGCGGATGAAAAACTGTTTTTT.

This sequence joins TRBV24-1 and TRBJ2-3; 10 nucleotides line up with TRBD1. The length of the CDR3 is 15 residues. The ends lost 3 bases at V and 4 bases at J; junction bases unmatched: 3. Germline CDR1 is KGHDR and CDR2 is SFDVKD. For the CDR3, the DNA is TGTGCCACCAGTGATCTAGGACAGGGGGCAGATACGCAGTATTTT. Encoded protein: CATSDLGQGADTQYF.

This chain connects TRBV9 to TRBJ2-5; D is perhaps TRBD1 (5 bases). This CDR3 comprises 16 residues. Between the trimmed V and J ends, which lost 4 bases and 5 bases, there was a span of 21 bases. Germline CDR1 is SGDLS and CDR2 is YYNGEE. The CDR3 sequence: CASSSTPQGSMETQYF. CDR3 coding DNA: TGTGCCAGCAGCTCGACTCCGCAGGGTAGTATGGAGACCCAGTACTTC.

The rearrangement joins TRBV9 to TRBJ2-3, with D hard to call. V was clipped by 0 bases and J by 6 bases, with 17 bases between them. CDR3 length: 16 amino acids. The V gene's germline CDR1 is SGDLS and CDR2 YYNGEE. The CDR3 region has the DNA TGTGCCAGCAGCGTAGTTTCTAGATTCTCCCACGATACGCAGTATTTT. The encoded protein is CASSVVSRFSHDTQYF.

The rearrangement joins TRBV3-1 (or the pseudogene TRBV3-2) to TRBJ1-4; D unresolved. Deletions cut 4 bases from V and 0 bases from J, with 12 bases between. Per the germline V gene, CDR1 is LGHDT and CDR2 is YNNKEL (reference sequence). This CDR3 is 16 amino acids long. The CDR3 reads CASSPLSSATNEKLFF. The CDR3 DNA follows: TGTGCCAGCAGCCCTCTTTCCTCAGCAACTAATGAAAAACTGTTTTTT.

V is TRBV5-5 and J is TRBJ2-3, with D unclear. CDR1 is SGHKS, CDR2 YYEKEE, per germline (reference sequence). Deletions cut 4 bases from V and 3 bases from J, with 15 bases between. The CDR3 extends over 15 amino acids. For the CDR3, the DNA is TGTGCCAGCAGCCCCCTCATCGTCAGGACAGATACGCAGTATTTT. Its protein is CASSPLIVRTDTQYF. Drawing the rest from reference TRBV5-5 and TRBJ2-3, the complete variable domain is DAGVTQSPTHLIKTRGQQVTLRCSPISGHKSVSWYQQVLGQGPQFIFQYYEKEERGRGNFPDRFSARQFPNYSSELNVNALLLGDSALYLCASSPLIVRTDTQYFGPGTRLTVL.

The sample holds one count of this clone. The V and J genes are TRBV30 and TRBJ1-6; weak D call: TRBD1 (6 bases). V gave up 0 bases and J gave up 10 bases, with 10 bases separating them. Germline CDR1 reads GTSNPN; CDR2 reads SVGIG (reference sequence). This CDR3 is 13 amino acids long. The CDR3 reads CAWSVQGTSPLHF. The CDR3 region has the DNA TGTGCCTGGAGTGTACAGGGCACGTCACCCCTCCACTTT.

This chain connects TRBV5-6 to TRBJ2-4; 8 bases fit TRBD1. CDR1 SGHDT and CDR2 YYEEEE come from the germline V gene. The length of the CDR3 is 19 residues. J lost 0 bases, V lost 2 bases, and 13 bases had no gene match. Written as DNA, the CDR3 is TGTGCCAGCAGCTTAGGGACAGGCATGGGTGGGGGAGCCAAAAACATTCAGTACTTC. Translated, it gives CASSLGTGMGGGAKNIQYF.

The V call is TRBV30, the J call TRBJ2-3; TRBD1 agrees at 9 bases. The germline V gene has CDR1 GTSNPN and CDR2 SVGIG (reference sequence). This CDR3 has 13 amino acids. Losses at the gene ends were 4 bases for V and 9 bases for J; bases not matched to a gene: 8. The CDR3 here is CAWTQGAGGTQYF. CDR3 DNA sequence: TGTGCCTGGACACAGGGGGCTGGTGGCACGCAGTATTTT.

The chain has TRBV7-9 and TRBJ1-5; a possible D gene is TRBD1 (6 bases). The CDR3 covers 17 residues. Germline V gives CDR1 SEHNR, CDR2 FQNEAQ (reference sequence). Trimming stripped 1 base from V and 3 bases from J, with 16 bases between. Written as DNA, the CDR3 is TGTGCCAGCAGCTTAGACGCAGGGGCCGTTGCCAATCAGCCCCAGCATTTT. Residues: CASSLDAGAVANQPQHF.

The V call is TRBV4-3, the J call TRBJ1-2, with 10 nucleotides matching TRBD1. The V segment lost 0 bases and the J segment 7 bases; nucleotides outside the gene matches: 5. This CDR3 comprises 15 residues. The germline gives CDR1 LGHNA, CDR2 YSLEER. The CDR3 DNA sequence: TGCGCCAGCAGCCAAGATCGCGGGACAGGGGCTGGCTACACCTTC. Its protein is CASSQDRGTGAGYTF.

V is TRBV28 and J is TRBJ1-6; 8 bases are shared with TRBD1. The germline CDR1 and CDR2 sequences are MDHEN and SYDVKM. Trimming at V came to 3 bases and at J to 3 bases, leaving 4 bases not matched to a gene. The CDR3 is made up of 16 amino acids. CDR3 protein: CASSFSGGGYNSPLHF. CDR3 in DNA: TGTGCCAGCAGTTTCTCAGGGGGCGGCTATAATTCACCCCTCCACTTT.

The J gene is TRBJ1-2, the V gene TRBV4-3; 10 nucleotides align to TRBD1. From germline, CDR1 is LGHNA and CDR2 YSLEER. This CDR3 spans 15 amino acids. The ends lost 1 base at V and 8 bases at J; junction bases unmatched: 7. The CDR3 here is CASSQVWGDRGGYTF. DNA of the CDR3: TGCGCCAGCAGCCAAGTTTGGGGGGACAGGGGCGGCTACACCTTC.

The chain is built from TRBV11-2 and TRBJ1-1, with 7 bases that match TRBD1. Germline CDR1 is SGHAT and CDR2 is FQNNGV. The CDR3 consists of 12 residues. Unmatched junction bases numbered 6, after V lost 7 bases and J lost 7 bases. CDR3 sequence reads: CASTTTGFEAFF. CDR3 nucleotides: TGTGCCAGCACTACGACAGGGTTTGAAGCTTTCTTT. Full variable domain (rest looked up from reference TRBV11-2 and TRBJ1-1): EAGVAQSPRYKIIEKRQSVAFWCNPISGHATLYWYQQILGQGPKLLIQFQNNGVVDDSQLPKDRFSAERLKGVDSTLKIQPAKLEDSAVYLCASTTTGFEAFFGQGTRLTVV.